Below are 13 T cell receptor beta chains sequenced from a single sample in a study of control samples from healthy donors and cancer patients. Sequenced by immunoSEQ multiplex PCR; TCRdb stores in-frame clones only, minus some. Seen here are almost 85,000 clones, around 94% observed once, and the top ten hold around 4.5%. Source material: blood. These TCRs come from a woman between 18 and 30 years old in good health.

J is TRBJ1-3 and V is TRBV4-3; a weak D match, TRBD1 (6 bases). CDR3 length: 16 amino acids. CDR1 is LGHNA and CDR2 is YSLEER in the germline V gene. V lost 2 bases, J lost 0 bases, and 11 bases lay in between. In DNA form, the CDR3 reads TGCGCCAGCAGCCAACACAGGGTTTACTCTGGAAACACCATATATTTT. Protein: CASSQHRVYSGNTIYF.

V and J are TRBV19 and TRBJ2-6; TRBD1 might be the D (6 bases). The germline gives CDR1 LNHDA, CDR2 SQIVND (reference sequence). This CDR3 comprises 18 residues. Trimming cost V 1 base and J 0 bases, with 13 bases left between them. The CDR3 is CASSIGTDSRSGANVLTF. CDR3 DNA: TGTGCCAGTAGTATAGGGACAGACTCCCGCTCTGGGGCCAACGTCCTGACTTTC.

DNA of the CDR3: TGTGCCAAGTTGGCCGGAGAGGGTTGGACTGAAGCTTTCTTT. Protein product: CAKLAGEGWTEAFF. The chain recombines TRBV2 with TRBJ1-1; D is unresolved. The CDR3 spans 14 residues. Germline values: CDR1 SNHLY, CDR2 FYNNEI. V lost 10 bases and J 5 bases, leaving 20 bases between the germline ends.

This clone has a single count. The J gene is TRBJ1-1, the V gene TRBV27; TRBD1 agrees at 9 bases. CDR3 size: 15 residues. The J segment lost 5 bases and the V segment lost 7 bases, leaving 11 bases of the junction unmatched. CDR1 and CDR2 (germline): MNHEY, SMNVEV (reference sequence). The CDR3 DNA reads TGTGCCAGCAACTTATTACAGGGGGCGGGGACTGAAGCTTTCTTT. It translates to CASNLLQGAGTEAFF.

This chain connects TRBV4-1 to TRBJ1-1, with TRBD1 matching 10 bases. Per germline, CDR1 MGHRA and CDR2 YSYEKL. The trim removed 4 bases at V and 5 bases at J, leaving 13 bases unmatched. This CDR3 comprises 17 residues. The DNA of the CDR3 is TGCGCCAGCAGCCGCTTTATCGGACAGGGGGGAAGGACTGAAGCTTTCTTT. It specifies CASSRFIGQGGRTEAFF.

The J gene is TRBJ1-1, the V gene TRBV6-5, with D possibly TRBD1 on 6 matching bases. The V end lost 6 bases, the J end lost 6 bases, and 17 bases lay between the germline ends. The CDR3 runs 14 residues. The germline V gene encodes CDR1 MNHEY and CDR2 SVGAGI. CDR3 sequence reads: CASRLTGFTAEAFF. The CDR3 coding sequence is TGTGCCAGCAGGCTGACAGGTTTTACTGCTGAAGCTTTCTTT.

The chain has TRBV7-2 and TRBJ1-2, with D perhaps TRBD1 (6 bases). V lost 1 base and J 1 base, leaving 16 bases between the germline ends. The CDR3 spans 17 residues. The germline CDR1 and CDR2 sequences are SGHTA and FQGNSA. Here the CDR3 reads CASSLEVWTDYNYGYTF. The CDR3 nucleotides read TGTGCCAGCAGCTTAGAGGTGTGGACAGATTATAACTATGGCTACACCTTC.

The V call is TRBV5-1, the J call TRBJ2-7; 8 bases fit TRBD1. CDR3 length equals 16 residues. J lost 5 bases, V lost 0 bases, and 10 bases had no gene match. Germline loops: CDR1 SGHRS, CDR2 YFSETQ. The CDR3 DNA reads TGCGCCAGCAGCTTGGTCCCTCCCGGACAGGGCCACGAGCAGTACTTC. Translating it yields CASSLVPPGQGHEQYF.

The V and J genes are TRBV15 and TRBJ2-7, with a weak D call TRBD2 (6 bases). The CDR3 runs to 13 residues. Germline lookup yields CDR1 LNHNV and CDR2 YYDKDF (reference sequence). V lost 5 bases to trimming and J lost 0 bases, with 8 bases between them. The CDR3: CATSLEGSYEQYF. CDR3 DNA: TGTGCCACCAGCCTGGAGGGCTCCTACGAGCAGTACTTC.

This chain uses TRBV5-6 with TRBJ2-7; D is perhaps TRBD1 (6 bases). Germline assignment: CDR1 SGHDT and CDR2 YYEEEE. V dropped 4 bases and J dropped 2 bases, with 10 bases sitting between them. This CDR3 is built from 13 residues. DNA for the CDR3: TGTGCCAGCAGCGATAACAGGGCCTACGAGCAGTACTTC. It translates to CASSDNRAYEQYF.

The chain joins TRBV3-1 (or the pseudogene TRBV3-2) to TRBJ2-7; D perhaps matches TRBD2 (5 bases). There are 15 residues in the CDR3. CDR1 is LGHDT and CDR2 is YNNKEL in the germline V gene (reference sequence). Trimming left V 6 bases short and J 1 base short, with 16 bases between. The CDR3 nucleotides are TGTGCCAGCAGGGGTTACAGCGGCCTATCCTACGAGCAGTACTTC. This gives the protein CASRGYSGLSYEQYF.

V is TRBV10-2 and J is TRBJ1-1; no clear D. Trimming took off 5 bases at V and 6 bases at J, with 7 bases between the two ends. Germline CDR1 reads WSHSY; CDR2 reads SAAADI. This CDR3 spans 11 amino acids. As DNA, the CDR3 is TGCGCCAGCAGTCGGGTTTCTGAAGCTTTCTTT. As protein: CASSRVSEAFF.

DNA for the CDR3: TGTGCCAGCAGCTTAGATAGCGGGACCTACGAGCAGTACTTC. Its translation: CASSLDSGTYEQYF. J is TRBJ2-7 and V is TRBV7-2; 8 bases match TRBD2. The V gene end was trimmed by 1 base and the J gene end by 2 bases; junction bases not matched to a gene: 1. Germline values: CDR1 SGHTA, CDR2 FQGNSA. The CDR3 is 14 residues long.